Below are 7 T cell receptor beta chains sequenced from a single sample in a study of spatial heterogeneity in lung cancer. TCRdb itself ran the 5' RACE reads through MiXCR, one entry per CDR3 protein. Of tens of thousands of distinct CDR3 sequences in the sample, about a fifth are singletons; the top ten hold 6.2%. This sample's time point: sample taken at primary tumor resection. Unsorted whole RNA of tumor, nontumor lung or frozen PBMC was sequenced. The specimen was PBMCs, collected at surgery. The receptors were gathered from a male donor with early-stage non-small cell lung cancer.

In this sample, this clonotype turned up many times. The V gene is TRBV5-4, the J gene TRBJ2-7, with 7 bases fitting TRBD2. Germline V gene sequence: CDR1 SGHNT, CDR2 YYREEE (reference sequence). With 4 bases clipped from V and 6 bases from J, the junction kept 10 bases outside the gene matches. The CDR3 totals 14 residues. CDR3 in amino acids: CASSRRTSQPEQYF. In DNA form, the CDR3 reads TGTGCCAGCAGCCGCCGGACTAGTCAGCCCGAGCAGTACTTC. Together with reference TRBV5-4 and TRBJ2-7, the CDR3 gives the full variable domain: ETGVTQSPTHLIKTRGQQVTLRCSSQSGHNTVSWYQQALGQGPQFIFQYYREEENGRGNFPPRFSGLQFPNYSSELNVNALELDDSALYLCASSRRTSQPEQYFGPGTRLTVT.

This clonotype was seen at least ten times. This chain uses TRBV29-1 with TRBJ2-5; D uncertain. The CDR3 contains 12 residues. The V gene's germline CDR1 is SQVTM and CDR2 ANQGSEA. Trimming took off 5 bases at V and 3 bases at J, with 10 bases between the two ends. The CDR3 reads CSVLAVEETQYF. The CDR3 DNA is TGCAGCGTTTTAGCAGTCGAAGAGACCCAGTACTTC.

The rearrangement uses TRBV7-6 and TRBJ2-7; 11 bases are a match to TRBD1. Germline CDR1 is SGHVS and CDR2 is FNYEAQ. J was trimmed by 4 bases and V by 5 bases; bases with no gene match: 4. The CDR3 runs to 14 residues. CDR3 sequence: CASSRGQGDYEQYF. As DNA, the CDR3 is TGTGCCAGCAGCCGGGGACAGGGGGATTACGAGCAGTACTTC.

This clonotype was seen more than once but under ten times. The rearrangement uses TRBV5-1 and TRBJ1-5; the D gene is possibly TRBD1 (5 bases). CDR3 length equals 15 residues. V was pared by 0 bases and J by 3 bases, with 10 bases between. Germline loops: CDR1 SGHRS, CDR2 YFSETQ. The DNA of the CDR3 is TGCGCCAGCAGCTTGGGGGTACAGGTCAATCAGCCCCAGCATTTT. It codes for CASSLGVQVNQPQHF.

The sample holds a few counts of this clonotype. The V call is TRBV4-2, the J call TRBJ1-1; perhaps TRBD1 as D (5 bases). Germline V gene data show CDR1 as LGHNA and CDR2 as YNFKEQ. The CDR3 has 15 amino acids. Between the trimmed V and J ends, which lost 4 bases and 1 base, there was a span of 13 bases. CDR3 region: CASSPPWGSNTEAFF. The CDR3 coding sequence is TGTGCCAGCAGCCCCCCGTGGGGGTCGAACACTGAAGCTTTCTTT.

The J gene is TRBJ1-3, the V gene TRBV3-1, with D uncertain. Germline CDR1 reads LGHDT; CDR2 reads YNNKEL (reference sequence). Trimming took off 3 bases at V and 6 bases at J, with 18 bases between the two ends. This CDR3 comprises 16 residues. The CDR3 region has the DNA TGTGCCAGCAGCCACTCTCTGGCGGGGAGGACAAACACCATATATTTT. Residues: CASSHSLAGRTNTIYF.

The rearrangement joins TRBV19 to TRBJ1-1; 7 positions agree with TRBD1. This CDR3 is 13 amino acids long. The germline V gene encodes CDR1 LNHDA and CDR2 SQIVND (reference sequence). After removal of 5 bases from V and 0 bases from J, the junction contained 0 bases not matched to a gene. CDR3 sequence: CASSGQVNTEAFF. The CDR3 coding sequence is TGTGCCAGTAGTGGACAGGTGAACACTGAAGCTTTCTTT.